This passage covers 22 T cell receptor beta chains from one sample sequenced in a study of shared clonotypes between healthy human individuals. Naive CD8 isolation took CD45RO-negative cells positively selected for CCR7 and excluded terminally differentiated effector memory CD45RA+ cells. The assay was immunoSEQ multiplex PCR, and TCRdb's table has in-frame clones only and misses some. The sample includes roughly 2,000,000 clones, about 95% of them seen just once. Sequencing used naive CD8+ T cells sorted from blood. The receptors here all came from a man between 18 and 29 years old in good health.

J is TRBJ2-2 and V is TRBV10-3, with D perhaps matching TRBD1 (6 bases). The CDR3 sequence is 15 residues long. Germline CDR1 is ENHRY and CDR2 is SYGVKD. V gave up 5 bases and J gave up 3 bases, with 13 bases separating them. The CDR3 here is CAISLDSQYTGELFF. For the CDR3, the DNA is TGTGCCATCAGTCTGGACAGCCAGTACACCGGGGAGCTGTTTTTT.

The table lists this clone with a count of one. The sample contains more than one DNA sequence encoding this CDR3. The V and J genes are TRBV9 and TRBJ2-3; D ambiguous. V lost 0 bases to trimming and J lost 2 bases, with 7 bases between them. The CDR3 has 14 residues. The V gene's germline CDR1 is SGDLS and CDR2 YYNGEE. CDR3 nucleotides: TGTGCCAGCAGCGTAGAGGGCGTCACAGATACGCAGTATTTT. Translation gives CASSVEGVTDTQYF.

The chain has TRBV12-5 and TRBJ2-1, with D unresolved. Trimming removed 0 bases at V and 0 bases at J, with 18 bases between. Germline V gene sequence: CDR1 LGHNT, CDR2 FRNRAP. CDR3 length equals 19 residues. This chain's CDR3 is CASGLVVPWAATSYNEQFF. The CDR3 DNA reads TGTGCTAGTGGTTTGGTAGTCCCCTGGGCCGCTACCTCCTACAATGAGCAGTTCTTC.

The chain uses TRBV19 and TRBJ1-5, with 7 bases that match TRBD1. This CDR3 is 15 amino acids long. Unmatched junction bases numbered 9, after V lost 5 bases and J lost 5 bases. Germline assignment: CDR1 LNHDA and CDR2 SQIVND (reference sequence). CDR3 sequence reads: CASSPDREGYQPQHF. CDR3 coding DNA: TGTGCCAGTAGTCCCGACAGGGAAGGATATCAGCCCCAGCATTTT.

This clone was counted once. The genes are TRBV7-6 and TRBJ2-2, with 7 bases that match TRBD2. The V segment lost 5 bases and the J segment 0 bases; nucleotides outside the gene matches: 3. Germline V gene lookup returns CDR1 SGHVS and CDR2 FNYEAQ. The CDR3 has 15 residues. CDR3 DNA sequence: TGTGCCAGCAGCGCCGGACTAGCGAACACCGGGGAGCTGTTTTTT. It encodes CASSAGLANTGELFF.

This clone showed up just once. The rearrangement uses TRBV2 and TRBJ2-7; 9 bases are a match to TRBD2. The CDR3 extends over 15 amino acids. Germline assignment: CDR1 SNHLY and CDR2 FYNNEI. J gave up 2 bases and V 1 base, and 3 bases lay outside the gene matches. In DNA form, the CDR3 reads TGTGCCAGCAGTGAAGGGATAGCGGGGGCCTACGAGCAGTACTTC. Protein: CASSEGIAGAYEQYF.

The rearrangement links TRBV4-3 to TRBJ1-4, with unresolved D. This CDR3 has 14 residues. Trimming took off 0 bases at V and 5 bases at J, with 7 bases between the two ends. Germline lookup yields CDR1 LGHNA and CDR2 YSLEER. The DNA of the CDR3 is TGCGCCAGCAGCCAAGATTCCTTGAATGAAAAACTGTTTTTT. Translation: CASSQDSLNEKLFF.

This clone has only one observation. The CDR3, as DNA: TGTGCCAGCAGCTTAGAACAGGGGGCAGAGACTGAAGCTTTCTTT. This translates into CASSLEQGAETEAFF. The chain recombines TRBV7-9 with TRBJ1-1; 9 bases match TRBD1. Germline V gives CDR1 SEHNR, CDR2 FQNEAQ (reference sequence). J lost 5 bases, V lost 1 base, and 5 bases had no gene match. This CDR3 has 15 residues. The whole variable domain, filled in from reference TRBV7-9 and TRBJ1-1, reads DTGVSQNPRHKITKRGQNVTFRCDPISEHNRLYWYRQTLGQGPEFLTYFQNEAQLEKSRLLSDRFSAERPKGSFSTLEIQRTEQGDSAMYLCASSLEQGAETEAFFGQGTRLTVV.

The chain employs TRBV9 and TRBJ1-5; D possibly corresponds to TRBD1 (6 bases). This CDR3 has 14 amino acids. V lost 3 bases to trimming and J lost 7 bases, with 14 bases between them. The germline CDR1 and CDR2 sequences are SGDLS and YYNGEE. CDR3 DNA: TGTGCCAGCAGCGAGGCAGGGGAAAGACAGCCCCAGCATTTT. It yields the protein CASSEAGERQPQHF.

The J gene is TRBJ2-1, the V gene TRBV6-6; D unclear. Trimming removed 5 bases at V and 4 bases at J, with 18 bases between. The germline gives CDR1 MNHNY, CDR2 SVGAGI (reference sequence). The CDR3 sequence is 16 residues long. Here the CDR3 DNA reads TGTGCCAGCAGTCCGACCACACCGGGCCCATACAATGAGCAGTTCTTC. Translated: CASSPTTPGPYNEQFF.

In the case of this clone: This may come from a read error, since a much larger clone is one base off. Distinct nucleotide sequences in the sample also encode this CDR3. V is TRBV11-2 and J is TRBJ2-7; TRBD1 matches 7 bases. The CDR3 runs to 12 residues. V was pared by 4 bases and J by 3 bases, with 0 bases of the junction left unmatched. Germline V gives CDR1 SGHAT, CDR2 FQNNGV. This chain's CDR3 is CASSSGGYEQYF. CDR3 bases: TGTGCCAGCAGCTCAGGGGGCTACGAGCAGTACTTC. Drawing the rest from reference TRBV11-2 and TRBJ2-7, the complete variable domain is EAGVAQSPRYKIIEKRQSVAFWCNPISGHATLYWYQQILGQGPKLLIQFQNNGVVDDSQLPKDRFSAERLKGVDSTLKIQPAKLEDSAVYLCASSSGGYEQYFGPGTRLTVT.

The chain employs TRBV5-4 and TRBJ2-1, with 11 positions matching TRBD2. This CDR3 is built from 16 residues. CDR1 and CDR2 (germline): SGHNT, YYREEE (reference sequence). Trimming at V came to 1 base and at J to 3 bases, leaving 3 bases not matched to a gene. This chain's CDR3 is CASSLTSGSYYNEQFF. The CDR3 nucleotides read TGTGCCAGCAGCTTGACTAGCGGGAGTTACTACAATGAGCAGTTCTTC.

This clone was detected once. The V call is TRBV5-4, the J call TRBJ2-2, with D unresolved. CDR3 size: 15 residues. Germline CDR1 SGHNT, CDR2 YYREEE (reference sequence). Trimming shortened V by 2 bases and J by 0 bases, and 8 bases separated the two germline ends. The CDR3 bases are TGTGCCAGCAGCTTATACATTCCGAACACCGGGGAGCTGTTTTTT. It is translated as CASSLYIPNTGELFF.

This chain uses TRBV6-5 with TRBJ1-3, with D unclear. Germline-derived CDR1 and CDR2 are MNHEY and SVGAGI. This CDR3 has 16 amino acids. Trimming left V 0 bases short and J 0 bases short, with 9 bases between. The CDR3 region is CASSYSFSHSGNTIYF. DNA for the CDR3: TGTGCCAGCAGTTACTCATTCAGCCACTCTGGAAACACCATATATTTT.

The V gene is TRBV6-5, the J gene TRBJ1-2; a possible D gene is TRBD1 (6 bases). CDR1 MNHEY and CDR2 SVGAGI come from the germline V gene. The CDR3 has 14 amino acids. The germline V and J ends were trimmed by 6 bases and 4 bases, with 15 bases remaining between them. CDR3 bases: TGTGCCAGCAGATGGGGGCCGGGGGGCTATGGCTACACCTTC. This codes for CASRWGPGGYGYTF.

CDR3 protein: CASSFDHEKLFF. The CDR3 bases are TGTGCCAGCAGCTTTGACCATGAAAAACTGTTTTTT. The chain couples TRBV5-4 to TRBJ1-4; D gene uncertain. Germline CDR1 reads SGHNT; CDR2 reads YYREEE (reference sequence). The CDR3 has 12 amino acids. V was pared by 2 bases and J by 6 bases, with 5 bases between. Supplemented by reference TRBV5-4 and TRBJ1-4, the full variable domain reads ETGVTQSPTHLIKTRGQQVTLRCSSQSGHNTVSWYQQALGQGPQFIFQYYREEENGRGNFPPRFSGLQFPNYSSELNVNALELDDSALYLCASSFDHEKLFFGSGTQLSVL.

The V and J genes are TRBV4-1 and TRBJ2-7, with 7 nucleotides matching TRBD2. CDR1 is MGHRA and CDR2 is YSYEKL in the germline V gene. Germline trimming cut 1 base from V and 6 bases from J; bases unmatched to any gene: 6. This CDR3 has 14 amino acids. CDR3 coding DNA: TGCGCCAGCAGCCAAGGGATTAGCGGGCGCGAGCAGTACTTC. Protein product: CASSQGISGREQYF.

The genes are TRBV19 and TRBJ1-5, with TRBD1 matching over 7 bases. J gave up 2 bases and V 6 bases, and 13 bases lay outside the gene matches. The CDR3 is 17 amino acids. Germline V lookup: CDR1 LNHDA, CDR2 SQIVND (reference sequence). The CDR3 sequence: CASSLHRQGRGNQPQHF. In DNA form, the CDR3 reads TGTGCCAGTAGCCTTCACAGACAGGGACGGGGCAATCAGCCCCAGCATTTT.

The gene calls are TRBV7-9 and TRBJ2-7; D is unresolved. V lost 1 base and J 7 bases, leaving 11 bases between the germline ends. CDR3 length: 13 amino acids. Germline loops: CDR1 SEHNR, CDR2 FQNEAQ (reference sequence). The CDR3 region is CASSLGPRVEQYF. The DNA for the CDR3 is TGTGCCAGCAGCTTAGGACCCCGGGTAGAGCAGTACTTC.

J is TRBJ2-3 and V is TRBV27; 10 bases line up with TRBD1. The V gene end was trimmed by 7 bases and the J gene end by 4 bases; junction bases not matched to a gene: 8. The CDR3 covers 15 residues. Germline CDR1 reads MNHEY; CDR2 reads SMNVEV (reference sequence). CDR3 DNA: TGTGCCAGCACCGCAGGGGACAGGGGTCCAGATACGCAGTATTTT. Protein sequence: CASTAGDRGPDTQYF.

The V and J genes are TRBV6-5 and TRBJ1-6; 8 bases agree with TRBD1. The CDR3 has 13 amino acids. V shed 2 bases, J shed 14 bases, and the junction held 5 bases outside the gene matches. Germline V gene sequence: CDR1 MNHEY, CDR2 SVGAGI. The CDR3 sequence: CASSYGTGLTLHF. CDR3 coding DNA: TGTGCCAGCAGTTACGGGACAGGCCTTACCCTCCACTTT.

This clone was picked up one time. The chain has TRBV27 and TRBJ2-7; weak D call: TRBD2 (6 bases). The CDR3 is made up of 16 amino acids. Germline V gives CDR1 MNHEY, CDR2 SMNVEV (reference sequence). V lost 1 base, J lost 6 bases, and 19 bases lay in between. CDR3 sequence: CASSLLWEAGAGEQYF. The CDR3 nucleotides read TGTGCCAGCAGTTTATTGTGGGAGGCCGGCGCGGGCGAGCAGTACTTC.